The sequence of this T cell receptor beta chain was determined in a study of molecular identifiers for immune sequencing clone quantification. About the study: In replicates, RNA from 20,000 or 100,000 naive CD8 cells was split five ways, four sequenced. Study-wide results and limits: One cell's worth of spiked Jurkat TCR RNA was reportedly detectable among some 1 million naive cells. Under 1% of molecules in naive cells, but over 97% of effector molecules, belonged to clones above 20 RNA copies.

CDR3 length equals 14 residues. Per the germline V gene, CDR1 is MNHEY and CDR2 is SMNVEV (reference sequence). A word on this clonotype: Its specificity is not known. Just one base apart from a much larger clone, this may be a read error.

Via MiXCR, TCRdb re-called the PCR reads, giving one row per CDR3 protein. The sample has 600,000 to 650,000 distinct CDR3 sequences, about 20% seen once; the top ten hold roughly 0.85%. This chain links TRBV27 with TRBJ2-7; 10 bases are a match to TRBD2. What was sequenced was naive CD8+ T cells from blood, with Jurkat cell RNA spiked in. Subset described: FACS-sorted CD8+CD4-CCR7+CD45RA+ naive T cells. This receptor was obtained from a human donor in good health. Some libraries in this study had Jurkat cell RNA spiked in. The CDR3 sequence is CVSSIAGGSYEQYF. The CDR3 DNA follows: TGTGTCAGCAGTATAGCGGGAGGTTCCTACGAGCAGTACTTC.